These 31 T cell receptor beta chains were all obtained from the same sample, sequenced in a study of blood T cell repertoires in COVID-19. Using immunoSEQ multiplex PCR, the repertoire was profiled, and TCRdb retains in-frame clones only, with some absent. The sample has approximately 140,000 clones, under 85% seen once. The specimen was peripheral blood. The receptors were sampled from a middle-aged man with active or convalescent COVID-19.

This chain links TRBV4-2 with TRBJ1-1, with unresolved D. Between the trimmed V and J ends, which lost 0 bases and 1 base, there was a span of 12 bases. The CDR3 is 16 amino acids. Germline CDR1 and CDR2: LGHNA and YNFKEQ. The CDR3 reads CASSQDRGRGNTEAFF. CDR3 coding DNA: TGTGCCAGCAGCCAAGATCGGGGTAGAGGGAACACTGAAGCTTTCTTT.

The rearrangement links TRBV5-4 to TRBJ2-2, with 9 positions matching TRBD2. Losses at the gene ends were 0 bases for V and 5 bases for J; bases not matched to a gene: 2. Germline CDR1 and CDR2: SGHNT and YYREEE (reference sequence). This CDR3 has 15 residues. CDR3 loop: CASSLGSGGTGELFF. CDR3 nucleotide sequence: TGTGCCAGCAGCTTGGGTAGCGGGGGAACCGGGGAGCTGTTTTTT.

The chain links TRBV29-1 to TRBJ1-6; 7 nucleotides agree with TRBD1. The length of the CDR3 is 13 residues. Germline CDR1 and CDR2: SQVTM and ANQGSEA. V dropped 4 bases and J dropped 7; count of bases not matched to a gene: 4. The CDR3 DNA sequence: TGCAGCGTTGGACAGGGTGGGAATTCACCCCTCCACTTT. Its translation is CSVGQGGNSPLHF. The full variable domain, in which reference TRBV29-1 and TRBJ1-6 provide the parts outside the CDR3, is SAVISQKPSRDICQRGTSLTIQCQVDSQVTMMFWYRQQPGQSLTLIATANQGSEATYESGFVIDKFPISRPNLTFSTLTVSNMSPEDSSIYLCSVGQGGNSPLHFGNGTRLTVT.

A few counts support this clone. J is TRBJ2-3 and V is TRBV6-5; TRBD1 might be the D (5 bases). The CDR3 spans 15 residues. V was cut by 0 bases and J by 2 bases, with 9 bases left in between. Per germline, CDR1 MNHEY and CDR2 SVGAGI. CDR3 region: CASSYSRAHTDTQYF. As DNA, the CDR3 is TGTGCCAGCAGTTACTCCAGGGCTCACACAGATACGCAGTATTTT.

This chain links TRBV5-4 with TRBJ2-7; 10 nucleotides agree with TRBD2. V shed 5 bases and J 6 bases; nucleotides not matched to a gene: 11. Looked up from germline, CDR1 is SGHNT and CDR2 is YYREEE (reference sequence). This CDR3 is 15 amino acids long. For the CDR3, the DNA is TGTGCCAGCAGGGAGGAGCTAGCGGGGGACGCCGAGCAGTACTTC. Protein: CASREELAGDAEQYF.

On this clone: A much larger clone is a single base away; this may be a read error. V is TRBV6-4 and J is TRBJ1-1, with 8 bases identical to TRBD1. Germline trimming cut 6 bases from V and 1 base from J; bases unmatched to any gene: 4. The CDR3 extends over 14 amino acids. The germline CDR1 and CDR2 sequences are MRHNA and SNTAGT. The CDR3 DNA sequence: TGTGCCAGCAGCCCCGGACAGGGGAACACTGAAGCTTTCTTT. This gives the protein CASSPGQGNTEAFF.

The rearrangement uses TRBV27 and TRBJ1-3; 7 nucleotides agree with TRBD1. CDR1 MNHEY and CDR2 SMNVEV come from the germline V gene (reference sequence). The CDR3 extends over 14 amino acids. The J segment lost 5 bases and the V segment lost 6 bases, leaving 7 bases of the junction unmatched. Written as DNA, the CDR3 is TGTGCCAGCAGAGAGACAGGGACGCGAAACACCATATATTTT. Its protein product is CASRETGTRNTIYF.

The V gene is TRBV5-6, the J gene TRBJ2-7, with 12 bases aligning to TRBD2. The CDR3 length is 19 residues. J lost 0 bases, V lost 4 bases, and 14 bases had no gene match. The germline V gene encodes CDR1 SGHDT and CDR2 YYEEEE. In nucleotides, the CDR3 is TGTGCCAGCAGCCCTATGGGATCTAGCGGGGGGGGCAGCTCCTACGAGCAGTACTTC. Translated, it gives CASSPMGSSGGGSSYEQYF.

V gene TRBV2 combines with J gene TRBJ2-7; 10 nucleotides match TRBD1. This CDR3 has 14 residues. The germline V gene encodes CDR1 SNHLY and CDR2 FYNNEI. Trimming at V came to 11 bases and at J to 9 bases, leaving 16 bases not matched to a gene. The CDR3 coding sequence is TGTGCCGTCGCCAGGACAGGGGGATCGAATGGGCAGTACTTC. Protein: CAVARTGGSNGQYF.

The chain combines TRBV9 with TRBJ1-1, with 9 bases lining up with TRBD1. Trimming at V came to 5 bases and at J to 0 bases, leaving 5 bases not matched to a gene. Germline values: CDR1 SGDLS, CDR2 YYNGEE. The CDR3 runs 15 residues. CDR3 sequence reads: CASSDRGTMNTEAFF. CDR3 nucleotide sequence: TGTGCCAGCAGTGACAGGGGGACGATGAACACTGAAGCTTTCTTT.

The chain employs TRBV7-2 and TRBJ2-2, with 7 bases identical to TRBD2. The CDR3 length is 17 residues. Losses at the gene ends were 0 bases for V and 2 bases for J; bases not matched to a gene: 6. Germline CDR1 reads SGHTA; CDR2 reads FQGNSA. CDR3 DNA: TGTGCCAGCAGCTTAGCGCTCCGGGGGGTCAACACCGGGGAGCTGTTTTTT. Translation: CASSLALRGVNTGELFF. The entire variable domain, with the rest obtained from reference TRBV7-2 and TRBJ2-2, is as follows: GAGVSQSPSNKVTEKGKDVELRCDPISGHTALYWYRQSLGQGLEFLIYFQGNSAPDKSGLPSDRFSAERTGGSVSTLTIQRTQQEDSAVYLCASSLALRGVNTGELFFGEGSRLTVL.

The chain couples TRBV6-5 to TRBJ2-7; D possibly corresponds to TRBD1 (6 bases). V was cut by 0 bases and J by 3 bases, with 6 bases left in between. There are 13 residues in the CDR3. Germline V gene data show CDR1 as MNHEY and CDR2 as SVGAGI. The CDR3 loop is CASSYSRGYEQYF. DNA of the CDR3: TGTGCCAGCAGTTACTCCAGGGGCTACGAGCAGTACTTC.

This clone was seen a few times. DNA of the CDR3: TGTGTCAGAAGCCCCAGGGACAGCTTAACGAATGAAAAACTGTTTTTT. It codes for CVRSPRDSLTNEKLFF. This chain joins TRBV7-5 and TRBJ1-4; TRBD1 is the table's D call and was not checked against the DNA. TRBV7-5 is deemed a pseudogene. The CDR3 has 16 amino acids.

The chain has TRBV24-1 and TRBJ2-2; a possible D gene is TRBD1 (6 bases). V was cut by 4 bases and J by 5 bases, with 13 bases left in between. CDR1 is KGHDR, CDR2 SFDVKD, per germline. The CDR3 extends over 15 amino acids. CDR3 in DNA: TGTGCCACCAGTGACTCTACAGGGTGGACCGGGGAGCTGTTTTTT. It translates to CATSDSTGWTGELFF.

With respect to this clone: One end of the junction does not line up with germline, which may come from a read error. The J gene is TRBJ1-6, the V gene TRBV6-5, with 10 bases that match TRBD1. From germline, CDR1 is MNHEY and CDR2 SVGAGI. CDR3 length equals 15 residues. In DNA, the CDR3 is TGTGCCAGCATCCCCCCGGGACAGGGGAATTCAGCCCTCCACTTT. Protein product: CASIPPGQGNSALHF.

The chain has TRBV3-1 (or the pseudogene TRBV3-2) and TRBJ2-2; 15 nucleotides align to TRBD2. Germline V gives CDR1 LGHDT, CDR2 YNNKEL (reference sequence). V shed 2 bases and J 1 base; nucleotides not matched to a gene: 11. This CDR3 region has 21 residues. For the CDR3, the DNA is TGTGCCAGCAGCCAACGTACCAAGGGACTAGCGGGGGGCCGGAACACCGGGGAGCTGTTTTTT. Translation: CASSQRTKGLAGGRNTGELFF.

The chain employs TRBV4-3 and TRBJ2-1, with a tentative D call TRBD2 (7 bases). V gave up 4 bases and J gave up 11 bases, with 18 bases separating them. The germline gives CDR1 LGHNA, CDR2 YSLEER. The CDR3 sequence is 14 residues long. CDR3 loop: CASSLRGGPAQQFF. The CDR3 nucleotides are TGCGCCAGCAGCCTTAGGGGGGGGCCAGCGCAGCAGTTCTTC.

This sequence joins TRBV30 and TRBJ2-2; D gene ambiguous. Germline-derived CDR1 and CDR2 are GTSNPN and SVGIG (reference sequence). This CDR3 contains 16 residues. V shed 0 bases and J shed 2 bases, with 13 bases lying between them. The CDR3 here is CAWSVRLLTNTGELFF. CDR3 nucleotide sequence: TGTGCCTGGAGTGTACGGTTGCTAACCAACACCGGGGAGCTGTTTTTT.

V and J are TRBV9 and TRBJ1-5, with D hard to call. The CDR3 length is 15 residues. V was clipped by 0 bases and J by 3 bases, with 10 bases between them. Germline CDR1 reads SGDLS; CDR2 reads YYNGEE. CDR3 region: CASSVAGGSNQPQHF. In DNA form, the CDR3 reads TGTGCCAGCAGCGTAGCCGGCGGATCCAATCAGCCCCAGCATTTT.

This chain connects TRBV24-1 to TRBJ2-2, with 10 bases that match TRBD1. The junction had 9 bases not matched to a gene; V was cut back by 3 bases and J by 6 bases. This CDR3 comprises 17 residues. Germline V gene sequence: CDR1 KGHDR, CDR2 SFDVKD. CDR3 in amino acids: CATSDTPGTGVAGELFF. The CDR3 DNA follows: TGTGCCACCAGTGATACCCCCGGGACAGGGGTGGCCGGGGAGCTGTTTTTT.

The chain links TRBV30 to TRBJ1-2, with D unclear. The V gene lost 3 bases and the J gene lost 6 bases, with 8 bases spanning the gap. From germline, CDR1 is GTSNPN and CDR2 SVGIG (reference sequence). The CDR3 has 11 residues. For the CDR3, the DNA is TGTGCCTGGAGAAATCAGGATGGCTACACCTTC. Encoded protein: CAWRNQDGYTF. Looking up the rest from reference TRBV30 and TRBJ1-2 gives the full variable domain: SQTIHQWPATLVQPVGSPLSLECTVEGTSNPNLYWYRQAAGRGLQLLFYSVGIGQISSEVPQNLSASRPQDRQFILSSKKLLLSDSGFYLCAWRNQDGYTFGSGTRLTVV.

This chain links TRBV6-2 or TRBV6-3 with TRBJ2-7; D is unclear. With 5 bases removed from V and 3 bases from J, the gap between germline ends came to 14 bases. This CDR3 spans 14 amino acids. CDR1 is MNHEY, CDR2 SVGEGT, per germline. Here the CDR3 DNA reads TGTGCCAGCAGTAAGAACCAAGGAGACTACGAGCAGTACTTC. This gives the protein CASSKNQGDYEQYF.

The CDR3 loop is CASSQNRGSSYEQYF. CDR3 coding DNA: TGTGCCAGCTCACAAAACAGGGGAAGCTCCTACGAGCAGTACTTC. V gene TRBV18 combines with J gene TRBJ2-7; 7 positions agree with TRBD1. CDR1 is KGHSH and CDR2 is LQKENI in the germline V gene. The V and J ends lost 4 bases and 0 bases, in that order; junction bases with no gene match: 6. This CDR3 is 15 amino acids long.

The rearrangement uses TRBV6-5 and TRBJ1-1; D might be TRBD1 (6 bases). The CDR3 is 13 amino acids. Germline loops: CDR1 MNHEY, CDR2 SVGAGI. V dropped 6 bases and J dropped 3 bases, with 11 bases sitting between them. This CDR3 reads CASSLNRDTEAFF. The CDR3 DNA sequence: TGTGCCAGCAGCTTAAACAGGGACACTGAAGCTTTCTTT.

Here the CDR3 DNA reads TGTGCCAGCAGCCACACTACGGGACAGGGGGCCGGGGAGCTGTTTTTT. Translated: CASSHTTGQGAGELFF. The rearrangement links TRBV6-2 or TRBV6-3 to TRBJ2-2; TRBD1 matches at 11 bases. The CDR3 is 16 residues long. The germline V gene has CDR1 MNHEY and CDR2 SVGEGT. The trim removed 6 bases at V and 6 bases at J, leaving 9 bases unmatched.

V gene TRBV6-2 or TRBV6-3 combines with J gene TRBJ1-1, with TRBD1 matching over 7 bases. CDR1 is MNHEY and CDR2 is SVGEGT in the germline V gene. The V and J ends lost 6 bases and 3 bases, in that order; junction bases with no gene match: 4. The CDR3 extends over 13 amino acids. The CDR3 DNA reads as TGTGCCAGCAGCGGCCAGGGGGACACTGAAGCTTTCTTT. Translation gives CASSGQGDTEAFF.

The rearrangement joins TRBV4-1 to TRBJ2-4; 8 bases are a match to TRBD2. This CDR3 contains 18 residues. Per the germline V gene, CDR1 is MGHRA and CDR2 is YSYEKL. Losses at the gene ends were 1 base for V and 0 bases for J; bases not matched to a gene: 8. The CDR3 DNA follows: TGCGCCAGCAGCCAAGGCCGCGCGGGGGGCCTAGCCAAAAACATTCAGTACTTC. It encodes CASSQGRAGGLAKNIQYF.

The rearrangement joins TRBV3-1 (or the pseudogene TRBV3-2) to TRBJ2-5; tentative D call: TRBD2 (6 bases). Trimming removed 3 bases at V and 3 bases at J, with 14 bases between. Germline V gives CDR1 LGHDT, CDR2 YNNKEL (reference sequence). The CDR3 spans 15 residues. CDR3 region: CASSHGWRGEETQYF. The CDR3 DNA sequence: TGTGCCAGCAGCCATGGGTGGCGGGGAGAAGAGACCCAGTACTTC.

This chain uses TRBV10-3 with TRBJ1-3; 7 bases map to TRBD1. The CDR3 runs to 14 residues. The V gene end was trimmed by 7 bases and the J gene end by 2 bases; junction bases not matched to a gene: 5. Germline V lookup: CDR1 ENHRY, CDR2 SYGVKD. The CDR3 sequence: CAIMRDRAGNTIYF. CDR3 DNA sequence: TGTGCCATCATGAGAGACAGGGCTGGAAACACCATATATTTT.

This clone appeared a few times. The chain couples TRBV9 to TRBJ2-1, with 10 bases identical to TRBD2. The CDR3 has 17 residues. The V gene's germline CDR1 is SGDLS and CDR2 YYNGEE. The trim removed 0 bases at V and 7 bases at J, leaving 10 bases unmatched. The CDR3 coding sequence is TGTGCCAGCAGCGTAGCTCCCAGCGGGGGGGCCGAGAATGAGCAGTTCTTC. It specifies CASSVAPSGGAENEQFF.

The gene calls are TRBV7-9 and TRBJ2-3, with D maybe TRBD2 (6 bases). The CDR3 has 14 amino acids. The V gene lost 5 bases and the J gene lost 4 bases, with 13 bases spanning the gap. Germline CDR1 SEHNR, CDR2 FQNEAQ (reference sequence). This CDR3 is CASSPRSGPDTQYF. In DNA, the CDR3 is TGTGCCAGCAGCCCGAGGAGCGGGCCAGATACGCAGTATTTT.